Below are 8 T cell receptor beta chains sequenced from a single sample in a study of response to subunit inactivated influenza vaccine. MiXCR was run by TCRdb on the RT-PCR reads, yielding one entry per CDR3 protein. The table records about 520,000 distinct CDR3 sequences, approximately 10% of them present only once. This specimen consisted of PBMCs from blood, obtained more than 35 days after vaccination. These receptors were taken from a man aged 45-65 years who received an inactivated influenza vaccine.

This clonotype was found many times. The rearrangement joins TRBV20-1 to TRBJ2-7; either TRBD1 or TRBD2 may supply D (5 bases each). V was cut by 5 bases and J by 3 bases, with 8 bases left in between. Per the germline V gene, CDR1 is DFQATT and CDR2 is SNEGSKA (reference sequence). There are 11 residues in the CDR3. Written as DNA, the CDR3 is TGCAGTGCTTCTGGGGGCTACGAGCAGTACTTC. This encodes CSASGGYEQYF.

This clonotype occurred a few times. The chain recombines TRBV28 with TRBJ2-5; TRBD2 agrees at 7 bases. V lost 2 bases, J lost 1 base, and 13 bases stayed unmatched. There are 18 residues in the CDR3. Germline CDR1 reads MDHEN; CDR2 reads SYDVKM. For the CDR3, the DNA is TGTGCCAGCAGTTTAGTCACTAGTGGCGGGGGACTCCAAGAGACCCAGTACTTC. Its protein product is CASSLVTSGGGLQETQYF.

The sample holds a few counts of this clonotype. The CDR3 coding sequence is TGTGCCAGCAACCTAGCGGGGACCTACAATGAGCAGTTCTTC. This encodes CASNLAGTYNEQFF. The chain carries TRBV12-3 or TRBV12-4 and TRBJ2-1; 9 bases map to TRBD2. The CDR3 extends over 14 amino acids. The V and J ends lost 7 bases and 2 bases, in that order; junction bases with no gene match: 3.

This clonotype was counted only a few times. CDR3 sequence: CASSQSPRGNYGYTF. The DNA for the CDR3 is TGCGCCAGCAGCCAATCCCCCAGGGGAAACTATGGCTACACCTTC. The chain is built from TRBV4-1 and TRBJ1-2, with D maybe TRBD1 (6 bases). In germline, CDR1 is MGHRA, CDR2 YSYEKL. The CDR3 length is 15 residues. V lost 2 bases to trimming and J lost 2 bases, with 12 bases between them.

This clonotype came up many times. This chain joins TRBV12-3 or TRBV12-4 and TRBJ1-4; 7 nucleotides agree with TRBD1. The CDR3 covers 20 residues. V was clipped by 6 bases and J by 0 bases; unmatched bases: 19. CDR3 DNA: TGTGCCAGCAGACCCCGCGGAGCAGGGACAGCCGTCCCAACTAATGAAAAACTGTTTTTT. This sequence encodes CASRPRGAGTAVPTNEKLFF.

DNA of the CDR3: TGTGCCAGCAGCTGGGGGACCGAAGAGACCCAGTACTTC. Translation gives CASSWGTEETQYF. The chain combines TRBV5-6 with TRBJ2-5; D may be TRBD1 or TRBD2 (5 bases each). CDR1 SGHDT and CDR2 YYEEEE come from the germline V gene. The length of the CDR3 is 13 residues. Trimming removed 3 bases at V and 3 bases at J, with 9 bases between.

V gene TRBV4-3 combines with J gene TRBJ2-7; TRBD2 aligns across 12 bases. V was pared by 6 bases and J by 3 bases, with 6 bases of the junction left unmatched. Per the germline V gene, CDR1 is LGHNA and CDR2 is YSLEER. The CDR3 is 15 amino acids. CDR3: CASRLELAGGYEQYF. The CDR3 DNA sequence: TGCGCCAGCAGACTAGAACTAGCGGGGGGCTACGAGCAGTACTTC.

This chain connects TRBV9 to TRBJ2-7; 8 bases fit TRBD2. CDR3 length: 13 residues. Germline values: CDR1 SGDLS, CDR2 YYNGEE. V gave up 2 bases and J gave up 6 bases; unmatched junction bases: 4. DNA of the CDR3: TGTGCCAGCAGCGTCCTCGGGGGGGGCGAGCAGTACTTC. It yields the protein CASSVLGGGEQYF.